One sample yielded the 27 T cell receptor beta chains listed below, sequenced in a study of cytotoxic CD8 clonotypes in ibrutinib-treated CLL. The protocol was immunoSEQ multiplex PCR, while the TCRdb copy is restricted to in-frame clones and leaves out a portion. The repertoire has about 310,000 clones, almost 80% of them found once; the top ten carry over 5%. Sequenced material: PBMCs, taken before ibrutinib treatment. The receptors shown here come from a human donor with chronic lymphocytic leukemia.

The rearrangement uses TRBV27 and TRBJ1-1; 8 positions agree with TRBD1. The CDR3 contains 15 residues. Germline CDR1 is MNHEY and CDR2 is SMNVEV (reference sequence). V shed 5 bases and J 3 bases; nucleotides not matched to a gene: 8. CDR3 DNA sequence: TGTGCCAGCAGTGGACAGGGTGGGTGGTACACTGAAGCTTTCTTT. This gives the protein CASSGQGGWYTEAFF.

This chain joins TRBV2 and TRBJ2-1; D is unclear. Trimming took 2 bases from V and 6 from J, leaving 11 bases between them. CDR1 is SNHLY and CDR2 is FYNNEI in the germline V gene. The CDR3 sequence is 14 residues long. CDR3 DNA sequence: TGTGCCAGCAGTGAACTGAGAATCAGCAATGAGCAGTTCTTC. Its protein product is CASSELRISNEQFF.

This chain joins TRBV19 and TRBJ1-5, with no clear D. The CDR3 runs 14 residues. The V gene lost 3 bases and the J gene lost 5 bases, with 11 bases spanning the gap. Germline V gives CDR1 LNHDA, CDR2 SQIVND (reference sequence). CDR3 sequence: CASSIRGNDQPQHF. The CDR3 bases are TGTGCCAGTAGTATTCGGGGTAACGATCAGCCCCAGCATTTT.

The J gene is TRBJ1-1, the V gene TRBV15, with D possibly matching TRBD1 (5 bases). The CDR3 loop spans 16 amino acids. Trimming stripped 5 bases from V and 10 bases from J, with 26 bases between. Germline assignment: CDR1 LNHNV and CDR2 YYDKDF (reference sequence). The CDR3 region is CATSGMGLSQGRVAFF. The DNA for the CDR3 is TGTGCCACCAGCGGTATGGGACTGTCACAAGGAAGGGTAGCTTTCTTT.

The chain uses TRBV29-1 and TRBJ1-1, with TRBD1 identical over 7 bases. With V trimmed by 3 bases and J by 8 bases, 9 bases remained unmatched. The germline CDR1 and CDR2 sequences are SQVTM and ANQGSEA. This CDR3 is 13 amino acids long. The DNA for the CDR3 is TGCAGCGTTGACACGTGGTCAGGGGGGGAAGCTTTCTTT. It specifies CSVDTWSGGEAFF.

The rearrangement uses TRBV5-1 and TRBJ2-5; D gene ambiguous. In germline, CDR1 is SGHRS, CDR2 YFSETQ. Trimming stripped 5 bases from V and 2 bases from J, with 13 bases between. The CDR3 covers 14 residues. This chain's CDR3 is CASSVYSLQETQYF. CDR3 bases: TGCGCCAGCAGTGTGTATAGTCTTCAAGAGACCCAGTACTTC.

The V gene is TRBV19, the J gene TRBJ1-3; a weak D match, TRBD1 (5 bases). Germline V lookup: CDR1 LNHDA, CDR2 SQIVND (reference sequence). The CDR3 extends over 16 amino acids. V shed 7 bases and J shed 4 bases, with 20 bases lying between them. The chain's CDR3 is CASTPRAVGVGNTIYF. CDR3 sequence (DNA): TGTGCCAGTACCCCCCGGGCGGTGGGGGTCGGAAACACCATATATTTT.

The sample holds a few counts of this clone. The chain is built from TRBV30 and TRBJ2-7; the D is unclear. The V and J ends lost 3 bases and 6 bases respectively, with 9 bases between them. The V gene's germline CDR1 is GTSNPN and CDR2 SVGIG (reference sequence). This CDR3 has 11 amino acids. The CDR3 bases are TGTGCCTGGAGAGGGTTTGGCGAGCAGTACTTC. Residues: CAWRGFGEQYF.

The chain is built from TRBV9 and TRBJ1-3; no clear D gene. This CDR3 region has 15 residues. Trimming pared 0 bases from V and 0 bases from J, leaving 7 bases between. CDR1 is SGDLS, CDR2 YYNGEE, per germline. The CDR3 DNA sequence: TGTGCCAGCAGCGTAGGTTCCTCCTCTGGAAACACCATATATTTT. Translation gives CASSVGSSSGNTIYF.

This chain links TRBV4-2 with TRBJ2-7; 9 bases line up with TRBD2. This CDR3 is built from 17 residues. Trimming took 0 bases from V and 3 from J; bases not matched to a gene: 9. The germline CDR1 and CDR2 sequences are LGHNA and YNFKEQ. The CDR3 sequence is CASSQELGGRANYEQYF. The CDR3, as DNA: TGTGCCAGCAGCCAAGAGTTAGGCGGGAGGGCGAACTACGAGCAGTACTTC.

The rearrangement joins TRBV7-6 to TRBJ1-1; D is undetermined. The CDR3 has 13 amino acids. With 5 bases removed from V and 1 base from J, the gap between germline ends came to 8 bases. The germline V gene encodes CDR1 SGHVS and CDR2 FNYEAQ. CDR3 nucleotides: TGTGCCAGCAGCCGTACGAGGAACACTGAAGCTTTCTTT. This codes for CASSRTRNTEAFF. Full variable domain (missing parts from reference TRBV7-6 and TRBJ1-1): GAGVSQSPRYKVTKRGQDVALRCDPISGHVSLYWYRQALGQGPEFLTYFNYEAQQDKSGLPNDRFSAERPEGSISTLTIQRTEQRDSAMYRCASSRTRNTEAFFGQGTRLTVV.

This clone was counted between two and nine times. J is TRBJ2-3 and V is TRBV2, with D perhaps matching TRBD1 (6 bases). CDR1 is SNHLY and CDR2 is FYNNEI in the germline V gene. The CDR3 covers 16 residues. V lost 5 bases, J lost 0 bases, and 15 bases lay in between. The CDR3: CASSTSGTPSTDTQYF. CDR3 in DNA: TGTGCCAGCAGTACGTCCGGGACACCTAGCACAGATACGCAGTATTTT.

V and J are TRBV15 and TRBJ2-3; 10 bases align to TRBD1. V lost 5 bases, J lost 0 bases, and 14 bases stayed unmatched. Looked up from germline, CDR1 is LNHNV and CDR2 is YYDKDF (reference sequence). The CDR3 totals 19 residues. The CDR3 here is CATSGRTGGASGSTDTQYF. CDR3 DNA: TGTGCCACCAGCGGCCGGACAGGGGGAGCTAGCGGGAGCACAGATACGCAGTATTTT.

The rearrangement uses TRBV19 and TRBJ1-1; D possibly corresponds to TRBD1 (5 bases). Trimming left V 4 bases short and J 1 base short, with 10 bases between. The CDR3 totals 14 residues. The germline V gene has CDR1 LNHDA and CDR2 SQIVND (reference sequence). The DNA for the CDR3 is TGTGCCAGTAGTAAGCGGGGGGAGAACACTGAAGCTTTCTTT. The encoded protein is CASSKRGENTEAFF.

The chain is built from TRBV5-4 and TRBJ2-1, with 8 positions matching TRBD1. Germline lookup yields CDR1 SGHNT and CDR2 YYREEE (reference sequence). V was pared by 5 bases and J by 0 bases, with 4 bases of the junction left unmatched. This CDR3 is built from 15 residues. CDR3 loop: CASRKDRGSYNEQFF. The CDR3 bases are TGTGCCAGCAGGAAAGACAGGGGCTCCTACAATGAGCAGTTCTTC.

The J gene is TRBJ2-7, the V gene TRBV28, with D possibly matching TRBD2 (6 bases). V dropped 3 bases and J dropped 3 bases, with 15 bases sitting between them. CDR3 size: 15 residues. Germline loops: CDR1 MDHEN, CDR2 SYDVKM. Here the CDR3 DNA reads TGTGCCAGCAGTTTGAGGGCGGAGGGGCGCTACGAGCAGTACTTC. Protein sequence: CASSLRAEGRYEQYF.

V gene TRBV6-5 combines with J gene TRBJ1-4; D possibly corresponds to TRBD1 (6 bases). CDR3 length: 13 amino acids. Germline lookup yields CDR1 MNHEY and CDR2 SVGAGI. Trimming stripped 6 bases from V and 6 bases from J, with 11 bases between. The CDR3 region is CASSLQGDEKLFF. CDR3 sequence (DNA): TGTGCCAGCAGCCTACAGGGAGATGAAAAACTGTTTTTT.

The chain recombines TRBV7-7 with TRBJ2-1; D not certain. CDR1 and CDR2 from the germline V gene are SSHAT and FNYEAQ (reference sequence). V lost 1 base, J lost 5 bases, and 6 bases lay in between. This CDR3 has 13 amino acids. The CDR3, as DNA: TGTGCCAGCAGCTTAGACAACAACAATGAGCAGTTCTTC. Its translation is CASSLDNNNEQFF.

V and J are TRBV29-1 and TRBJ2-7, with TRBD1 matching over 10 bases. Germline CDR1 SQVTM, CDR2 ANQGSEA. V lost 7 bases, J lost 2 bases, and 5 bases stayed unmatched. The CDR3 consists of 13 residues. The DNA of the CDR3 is TGCAGCGCAGCCGGGACAGGGGCCTACGAGCAGTACTTC. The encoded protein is CSAAGTGAYEQYF.

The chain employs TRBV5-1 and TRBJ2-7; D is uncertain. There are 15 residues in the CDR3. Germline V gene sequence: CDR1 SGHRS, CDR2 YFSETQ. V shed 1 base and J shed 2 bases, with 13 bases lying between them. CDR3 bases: TGCGCCAGCAGCTTGTACTTAGGATTGGCCTACGAGCAGTACTTC. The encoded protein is CASSLYLGLAYEQYF.

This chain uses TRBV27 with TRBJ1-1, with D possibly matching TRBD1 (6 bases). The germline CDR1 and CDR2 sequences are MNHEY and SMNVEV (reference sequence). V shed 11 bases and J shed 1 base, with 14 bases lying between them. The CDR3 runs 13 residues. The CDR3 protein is CAQSDSSNTEAFF. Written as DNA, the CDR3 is TGTGCCCAATCGGACAGCTCGAACACTGAAGCTTTCTTT.

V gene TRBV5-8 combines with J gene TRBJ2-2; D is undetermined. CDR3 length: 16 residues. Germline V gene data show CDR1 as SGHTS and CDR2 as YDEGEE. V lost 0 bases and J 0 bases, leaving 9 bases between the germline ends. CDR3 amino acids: CASSLERSANTGELFF. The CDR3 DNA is TGTGCCAGCAGCTTGGAAAGGAGCGCGAACACCGGGGAGCTGTTTTTT.

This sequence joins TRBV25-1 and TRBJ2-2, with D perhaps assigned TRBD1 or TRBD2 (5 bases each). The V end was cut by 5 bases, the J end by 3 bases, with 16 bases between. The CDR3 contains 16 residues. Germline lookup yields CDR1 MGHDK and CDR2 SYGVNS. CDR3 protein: CASSPGTSLYTGELFF. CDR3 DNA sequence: TGTGCCAGCAGTCCCGGGACCTCGCTCTACACCGGGGAGCTGTTTTTT.

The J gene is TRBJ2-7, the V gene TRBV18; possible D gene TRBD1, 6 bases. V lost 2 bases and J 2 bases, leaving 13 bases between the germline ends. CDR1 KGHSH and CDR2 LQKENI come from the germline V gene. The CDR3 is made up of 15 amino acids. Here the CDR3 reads CASSPGAGATYEQYF. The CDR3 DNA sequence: TGTGCCAGCTCACCAGGGGCAGGGGCCACCTACGAGCAGTACTTC.

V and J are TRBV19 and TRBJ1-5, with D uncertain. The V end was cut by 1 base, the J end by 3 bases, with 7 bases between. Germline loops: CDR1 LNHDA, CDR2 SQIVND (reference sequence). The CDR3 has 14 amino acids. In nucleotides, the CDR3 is TGTGCCAGTAGTATAGGGCTCAACAATCAGCCCCAGCATTTT. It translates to CASSIGLNNQPQHF.

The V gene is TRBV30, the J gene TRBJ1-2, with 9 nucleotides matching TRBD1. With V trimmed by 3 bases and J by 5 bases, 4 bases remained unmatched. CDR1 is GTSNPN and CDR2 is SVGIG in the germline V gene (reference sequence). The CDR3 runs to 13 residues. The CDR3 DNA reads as TGTGCCTGGAGGGGGACAGGGAATTATGGCTACACCTTC. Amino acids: CAWRGTGNYGYTF.

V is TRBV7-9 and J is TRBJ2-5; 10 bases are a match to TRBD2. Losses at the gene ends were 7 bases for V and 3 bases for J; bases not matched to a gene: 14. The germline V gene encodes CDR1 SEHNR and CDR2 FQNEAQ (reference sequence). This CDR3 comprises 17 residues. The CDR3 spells CASKSELAGVWEETQYF. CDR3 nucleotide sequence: TGTGCCAGCAAATCCGAGCTAGCGGGAGTTTGGGAAGAGACCCAGTACTTC.